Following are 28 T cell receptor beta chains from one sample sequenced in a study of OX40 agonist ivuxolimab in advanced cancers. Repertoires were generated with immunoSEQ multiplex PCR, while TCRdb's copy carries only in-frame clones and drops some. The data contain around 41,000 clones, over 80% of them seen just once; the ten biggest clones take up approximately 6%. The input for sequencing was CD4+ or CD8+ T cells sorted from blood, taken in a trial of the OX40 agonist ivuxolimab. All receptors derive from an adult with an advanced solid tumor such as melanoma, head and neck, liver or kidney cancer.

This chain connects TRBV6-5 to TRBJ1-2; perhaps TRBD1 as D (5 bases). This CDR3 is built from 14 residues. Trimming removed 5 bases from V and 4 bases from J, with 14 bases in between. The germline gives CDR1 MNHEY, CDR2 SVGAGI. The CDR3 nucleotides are TGTGCCAGCAGTAGAACCCGGGACGGCTATGGCTACACCTTC. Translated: CASSRTRDGYGYTF.

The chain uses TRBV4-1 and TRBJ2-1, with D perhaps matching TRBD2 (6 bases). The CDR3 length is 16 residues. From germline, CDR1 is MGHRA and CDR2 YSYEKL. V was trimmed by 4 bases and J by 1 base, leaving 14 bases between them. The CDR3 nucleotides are TGCGCCAGCAGCCCGGGTCATAGCGGATCCTACAATGAGCAGTTCTTC. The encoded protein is CASSPGHSGSYNEQFF.

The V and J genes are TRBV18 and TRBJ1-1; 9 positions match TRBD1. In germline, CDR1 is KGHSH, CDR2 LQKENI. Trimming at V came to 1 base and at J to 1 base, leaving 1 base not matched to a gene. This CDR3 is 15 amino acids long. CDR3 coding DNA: TGTGCCAGCTCACCACTGGGACAGGGGAACACTGAAGCTTTCTTT. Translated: CASSPLGQGNTEAFF.

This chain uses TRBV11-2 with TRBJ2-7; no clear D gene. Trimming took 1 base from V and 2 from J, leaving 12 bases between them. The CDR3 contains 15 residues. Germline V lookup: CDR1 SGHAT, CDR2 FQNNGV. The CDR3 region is CASSLVVGLTYEQYF. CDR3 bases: TGTGCCAGCAGCTTAGTCGTCGGGCTAACCTACGAGCAGTACTTC.

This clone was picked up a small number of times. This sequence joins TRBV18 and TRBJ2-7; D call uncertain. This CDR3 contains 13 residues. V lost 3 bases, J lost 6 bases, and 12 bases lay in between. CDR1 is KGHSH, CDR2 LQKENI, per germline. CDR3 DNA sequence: TGTGCCAGCTCACCGGGCGGCCGGAGCGAGCAGTACTTC. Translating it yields CASSPGGRSEQYF. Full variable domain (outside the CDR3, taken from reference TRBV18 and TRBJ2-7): NAGVMQNPRHLVRRRGQEARLRCSPMKGHSHVYWYRQLPEEGLKFMVYLQKENIIDESGMPKERFSAEFPKEGPSILRIQQVVRGDSAAYFCASSPGGRSEQYFGPGTRLTVT.

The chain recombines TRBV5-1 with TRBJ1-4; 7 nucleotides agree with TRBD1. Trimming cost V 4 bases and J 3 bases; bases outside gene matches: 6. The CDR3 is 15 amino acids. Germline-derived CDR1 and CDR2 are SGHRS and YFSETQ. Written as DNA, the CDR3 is TGCGCCAGCAGCCCACAGGGGATATCTAATGAAAAACTGTTTTTT. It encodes CASSPQGISNEKLFF.

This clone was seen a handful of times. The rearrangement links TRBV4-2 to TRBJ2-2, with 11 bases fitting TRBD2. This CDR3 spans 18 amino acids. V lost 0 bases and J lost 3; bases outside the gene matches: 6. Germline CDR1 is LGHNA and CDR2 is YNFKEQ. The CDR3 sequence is CASSQDPLAGGYTGELFF. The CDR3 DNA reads TGTGCCAGCAGCCAAGATCCCCTAGCGGGAGGATACACCGGGGAGCTGTTTTTT.

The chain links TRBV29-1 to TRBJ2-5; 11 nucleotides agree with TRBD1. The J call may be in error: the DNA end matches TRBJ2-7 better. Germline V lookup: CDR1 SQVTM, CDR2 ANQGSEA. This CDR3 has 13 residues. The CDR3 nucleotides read TGCAGCGGTGGACAGGGGGCGACCTACGAGCAGTACTTC. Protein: CSGGQGATYEQYF.

This chain's CDR3 is CASSPGQGRAFF. CDR3 DNA: TGTGCCAGCAGTCCTGGACAGGGTCGGGCTTTCTTT. The V and J genes are TRBV28 and TRBJ1-1; 8 bases fit TRBD1. The V gene end was trimmed by 5 bases and the J gene end by 11 bases; junction bases not matched to a gene: 7. CDR3 length equals 12 residues. Germline V CDR1 and CDR2: MDHEN, SYDVKM.

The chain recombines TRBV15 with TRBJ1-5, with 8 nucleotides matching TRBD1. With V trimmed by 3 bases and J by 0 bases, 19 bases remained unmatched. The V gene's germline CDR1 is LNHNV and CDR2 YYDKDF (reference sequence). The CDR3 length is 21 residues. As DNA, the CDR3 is TGTGCCACCAGCAGTGTCCAATTGGACAGGGTTTCCCGGCATAGCAATCAGCCCCAGCATTTT. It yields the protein CATSSVQLDRVSRHSNQPQHF.

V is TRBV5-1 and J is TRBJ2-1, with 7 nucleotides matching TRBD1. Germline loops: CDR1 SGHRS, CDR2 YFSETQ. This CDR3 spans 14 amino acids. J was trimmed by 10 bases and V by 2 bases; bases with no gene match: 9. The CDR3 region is CASSFSRTGLEQFF. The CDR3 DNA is TGCGCCAGCAGCTTTTCCCGGACAGGACTCGAGCAGTTCTTC.

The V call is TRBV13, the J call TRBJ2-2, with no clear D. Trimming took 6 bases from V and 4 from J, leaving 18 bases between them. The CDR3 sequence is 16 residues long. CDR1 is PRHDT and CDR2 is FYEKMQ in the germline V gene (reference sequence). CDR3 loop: CASSTRQEIRTGELFF. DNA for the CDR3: TGTGCCAGCAGTACACGTCAGGAGATCCGCACCGGGGAGCTGTTTTTT.

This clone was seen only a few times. CDR3 residues: CASSLGVTYEQYF. CDR3 DNA: TGTGCCAGCAGTTTAGGGGTAACCTACGAGCAGTACTTC. This chain links TRBV28 with TRBJ2-7, with D unclear. From germline, CDR1 is MDHEN and CDR2 SYDVKM. The CDR3 has 13 residues. The V end was cut by 2 bases, the J end by 2 bases, with 7 bases between.

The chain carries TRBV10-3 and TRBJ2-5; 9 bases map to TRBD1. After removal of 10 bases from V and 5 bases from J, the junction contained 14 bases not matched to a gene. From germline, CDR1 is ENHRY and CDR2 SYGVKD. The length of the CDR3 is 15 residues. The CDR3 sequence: CATVSGTGSGETQYF. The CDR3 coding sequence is TGTGCCACCGTATCTGGGACAGGGTCAGGGGAGACCCAGTACTTC.

Written as DNA, the CDR3 is TGTGCCAGCAGTGAACCGGGCGGGCAGTACTTC. Its protein product is CASSEPGGQYF. The chain joins TRBV6-5 to TRBJ2-7; D is uncertain. V was trimmed by 5 bases and J by 9 bases, leaving 11 bases between them. CDR1 is MNHEY and CDR2 is SVGAGI in the germline V gene. This CDR3 is built from 11 residues.

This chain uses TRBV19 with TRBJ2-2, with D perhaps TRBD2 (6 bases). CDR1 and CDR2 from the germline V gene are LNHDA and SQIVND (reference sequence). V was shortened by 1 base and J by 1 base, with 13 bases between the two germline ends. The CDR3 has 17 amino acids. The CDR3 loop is CASSIGGLLRNTGELFF. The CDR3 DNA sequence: TGTGCCAGTAGTATAGGGGGACTTCTGAGGAACACCGGGGAGCTGTTTTTT.

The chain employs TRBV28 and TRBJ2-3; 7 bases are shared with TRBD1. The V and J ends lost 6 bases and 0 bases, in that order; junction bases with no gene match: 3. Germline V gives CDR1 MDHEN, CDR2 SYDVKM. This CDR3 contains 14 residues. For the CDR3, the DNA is TGTGCCAGCAGGAGGACAGGAAGCACAGATACGCAGTATTTT. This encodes CASRRTGSTDTQYF.

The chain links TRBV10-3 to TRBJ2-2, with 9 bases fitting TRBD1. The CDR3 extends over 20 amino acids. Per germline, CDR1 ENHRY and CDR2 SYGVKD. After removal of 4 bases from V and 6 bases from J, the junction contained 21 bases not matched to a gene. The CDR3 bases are TGTGCCATCAGTGCTGCCCCGGGACAGGGTGTTTATTTTAGGTCCGGGGAGCTGTTTTTT. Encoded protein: CAISAAPGQGVYFRSGELFF.

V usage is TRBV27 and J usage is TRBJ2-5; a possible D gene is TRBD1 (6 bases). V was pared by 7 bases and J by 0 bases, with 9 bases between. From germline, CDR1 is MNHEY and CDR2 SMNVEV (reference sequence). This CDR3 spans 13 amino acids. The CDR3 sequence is CASKRDNQETQYF. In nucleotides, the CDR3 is TGTGCCAGCAAACGGGACAACCAAGAGACCCAGTACTTC.

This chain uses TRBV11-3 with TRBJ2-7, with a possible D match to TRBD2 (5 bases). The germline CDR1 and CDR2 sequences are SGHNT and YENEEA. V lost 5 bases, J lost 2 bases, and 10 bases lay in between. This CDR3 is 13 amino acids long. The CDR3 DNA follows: TGTGCCAGCAGCCGGACTGGCGCCTACGAGCAGTACTTC. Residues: CASSRTGAYEQYF.

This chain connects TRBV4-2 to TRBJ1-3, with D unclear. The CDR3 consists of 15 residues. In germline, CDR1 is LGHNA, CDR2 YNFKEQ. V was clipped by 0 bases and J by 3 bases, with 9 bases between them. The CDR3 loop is CASSQDWGSGNTIYF. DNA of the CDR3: TGTGCCAGCAGCCAAGACTGGGGAAGTGGAAACACCATATATTTT.

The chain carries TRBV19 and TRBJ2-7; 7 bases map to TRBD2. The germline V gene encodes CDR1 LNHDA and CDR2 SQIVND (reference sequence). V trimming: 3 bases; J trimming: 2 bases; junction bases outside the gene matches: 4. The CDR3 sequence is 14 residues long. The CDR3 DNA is TGTGCCAGTAGTATGGGAGGGTTGACCTACGAGCAGTACTTC. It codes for CASSMGGLTYEQYF.

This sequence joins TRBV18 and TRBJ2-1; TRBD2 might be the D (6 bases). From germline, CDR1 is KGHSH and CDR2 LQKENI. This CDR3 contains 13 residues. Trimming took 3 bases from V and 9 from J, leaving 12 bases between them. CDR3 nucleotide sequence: TGTGCCAGCTCACCCAGGCGGGACGGTGAGCAGTTCTTC. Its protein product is CASSPRRDGEQFF.

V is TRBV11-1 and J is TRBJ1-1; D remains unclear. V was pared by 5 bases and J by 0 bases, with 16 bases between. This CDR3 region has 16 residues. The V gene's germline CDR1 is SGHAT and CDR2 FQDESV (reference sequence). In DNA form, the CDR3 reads TGTGCCAGCAGCAAAAGGGCTTTTCCGATGAACACTGAAGCTTTCTTT. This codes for CASSKRAFPMNTEAFF.

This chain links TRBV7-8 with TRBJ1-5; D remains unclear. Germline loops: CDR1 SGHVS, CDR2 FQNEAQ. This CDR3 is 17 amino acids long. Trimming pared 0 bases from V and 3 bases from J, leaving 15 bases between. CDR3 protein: CASSLASGGFYNQPQHF. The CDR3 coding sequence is TGTGCCAGCAGCTTAGCGTCTGGAGGGTTTTACAATCAGCCCCAGCATTTT.

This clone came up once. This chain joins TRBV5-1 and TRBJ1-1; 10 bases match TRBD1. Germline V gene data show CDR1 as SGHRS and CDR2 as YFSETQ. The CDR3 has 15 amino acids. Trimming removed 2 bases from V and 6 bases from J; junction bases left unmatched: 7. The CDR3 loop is CASSLAGTGVAEAFF. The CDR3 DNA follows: TGCGCCAGCAGCTTAGCGGGGACAGGGGTCGCTGAAGCTTTCTTT. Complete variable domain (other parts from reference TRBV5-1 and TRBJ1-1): KAGVTQTPRYLIKTRGQQVTLSCSPISGHRSVSWYQQTPGQGLQFLFEYFSETQRNKGNFPGRFSGRQFSNSRSEMNVSTLELGDSALYLCASSLAGTGVAEAFFGQGTRLTVV.

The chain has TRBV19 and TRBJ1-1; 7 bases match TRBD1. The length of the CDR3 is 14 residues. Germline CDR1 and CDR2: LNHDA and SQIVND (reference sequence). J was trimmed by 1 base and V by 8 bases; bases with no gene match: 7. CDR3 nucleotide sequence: TGTGCCAGTGGTCTACAGGGGAGGAACACTGAAGCTTTCTTT. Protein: CASGLQGRNTEAFF.

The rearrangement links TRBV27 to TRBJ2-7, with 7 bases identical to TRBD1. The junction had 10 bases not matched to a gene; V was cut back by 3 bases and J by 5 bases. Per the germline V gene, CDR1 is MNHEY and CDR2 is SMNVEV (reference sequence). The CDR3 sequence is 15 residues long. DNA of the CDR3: TGTGCCAGCAGTTTGCTCCCTGACAGGGCGAACGAGCAGTACTTC. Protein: CASSLLPDRANEQYF.